This TCR beta chain was profiled in a study of long-term antiretroviral therapy in people with HIV. The length of the CDR3 is 18 residues. The germline V gene has CDR1 SEHNR and CDR2 FQNEAQ (reference sequence). Trimming took 0 bases from V and 1 from J; bases not matched to a gene: 8. Researchers report immunoSEQ v3.0 was run at survey level. Measured with immunoSEQ multiplex PCR; TCRdb has only the in-frame clones, and not every one. The sample lists fewer than 8,500 clones, more than 65% occurring once. The sequencing used unsorted PBMCs, collected around 2.6 years before starting antiretroviral therapy. This chain joins TRBV7-9 and TRBJ2-3, with TRBD2 identical over 9 bases. This sequence was found in a man in his forties with HIV. CDR3 bases: TGTGCCAGCAGCTTAGCTGGGGGACCTAGCGGGGGCACAGATACGCAGTATTTT. Translating gives CASSLAGGPSGGTDTQYF.